The T cell receptor beta chain under discussion was sequenced for a study of shared clonotypes between healthy human individuals. Germline V gene sequence: CDR1 SGHNT, CDR2 YYREEE (reference sequence). The CDR3 extends over 13 amino acids. Germline trimming cut 4 bases from V and 1 base from J; bases unmatched to any gene: 2. Profiled with immunoSEQ multiplex PCR; TCRdb holds only in-frame clones, not every one. The profile shows 2 million to 2.5 million clones, around 96% of them singletons. Positive CCR7 selection of CD45RO-negative cells yielded the naive CD8 cells, and terminally differentiated effector memory CD45RA+ cells were excluded.

The sequence came from a young man in good health. The chain joins TRBV5-4 to TRBJ2-7; 7 positions agree with TRBD1. Sequencing used naive CD8+ T cells sorted from blood. CDR3 sequence reads: CASSGDRSYEQYF. In DNA, the CDR3 is TGTGCCAGCAGCGGGGACAGATCCTACGAGCAGTACTTC.